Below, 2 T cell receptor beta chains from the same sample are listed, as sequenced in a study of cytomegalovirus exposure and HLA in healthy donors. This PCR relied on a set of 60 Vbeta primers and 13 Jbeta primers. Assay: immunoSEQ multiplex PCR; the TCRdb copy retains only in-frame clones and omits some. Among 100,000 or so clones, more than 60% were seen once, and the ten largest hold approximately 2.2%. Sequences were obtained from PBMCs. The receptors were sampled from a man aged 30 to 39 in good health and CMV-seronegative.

CDR3 loop: CASSSGAGGVGGEREQYF. The CDR3 DNA reads TGTGCCAGCAGCTCTGGGGCAGGGGGCGTAGGGGGAGAAAGGGAGCAGTACTTC. This chain uses TRBV7-9 with TRBJ2-7; 8 nucleotides agree with TRBD1. Germline values: CDR1 SEHNR, CDR2 FQNEAQ (reference sequence). Trimming removed 4 bases from V and 7 bases from J; junction bases left unmatched: 21. CDR3 length: 18 amino acids.

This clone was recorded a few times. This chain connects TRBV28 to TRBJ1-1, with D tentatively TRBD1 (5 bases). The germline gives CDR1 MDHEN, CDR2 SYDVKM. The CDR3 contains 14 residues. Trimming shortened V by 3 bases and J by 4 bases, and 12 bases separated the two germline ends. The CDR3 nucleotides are TGTGCCAGCAGTTTCCCAGGGAGGGGCACTGAAGCTTTCTTT. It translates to CASSFPGRGTEAFF.